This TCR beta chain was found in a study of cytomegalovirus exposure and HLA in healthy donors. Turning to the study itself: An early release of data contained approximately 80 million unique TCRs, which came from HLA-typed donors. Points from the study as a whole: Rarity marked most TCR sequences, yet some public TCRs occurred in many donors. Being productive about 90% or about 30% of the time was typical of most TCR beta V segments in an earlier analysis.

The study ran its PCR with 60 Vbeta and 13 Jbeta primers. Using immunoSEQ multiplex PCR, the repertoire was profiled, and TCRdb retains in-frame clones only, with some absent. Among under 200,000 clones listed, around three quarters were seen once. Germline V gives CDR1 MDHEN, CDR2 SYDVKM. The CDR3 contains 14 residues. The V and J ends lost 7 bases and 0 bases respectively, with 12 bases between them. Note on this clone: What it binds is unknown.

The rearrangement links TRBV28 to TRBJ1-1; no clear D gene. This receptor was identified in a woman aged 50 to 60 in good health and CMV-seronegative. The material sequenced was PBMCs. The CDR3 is CASTPGAVNTEAFF. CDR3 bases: TGTGCCAGCACCCCCGGCGCGGTGAACACTGAAGCTTTCTTT.